This T cell receptor beta chain was captured by sequencing in a study of vaccination and CD4 T cells after COVID-19. About this clonotype itself: Its target is unknown.

This CDR3 is built from 15 residues. Germline trimming cut 1 base from V and 7 bases from J; bases unmatched to any gene: 1. Stated treatment: approximately 10-day PBMC culture with coronavirus spike peptide pools or control peptides (ViraFEST assay). Unexposed donor CD4+ T cells predated the COVID-19 pandemic, collected 2011-2018. An Oncomine TCR Beta short-read assay was used to sequence the DNA from cultured CD4+ T cells. TCRdb recomputed calls from the PCR reads with MiXCR, one row per CDR3 protein. The sample gives about 6,100 distinct CDR3 sequences, around two fifths of which show up once; roughly 38% is in the top ten.

The rearrangement links TRBV12-3 or TRBV12-4 to TRBJ2-2, with TRBD2 identical over 12 bases. Source material: CD4+ T cells from blood, cultured in vitro. The receptor's source is a human donor in good health. CDR3 in amino acids: CASSLGLAGDGELFF. In nucleotides, the CDR3 is TGTGCCAGCAGTTTAGGACTAGCGGGGGACGGGGAGCTGTTTTTT.